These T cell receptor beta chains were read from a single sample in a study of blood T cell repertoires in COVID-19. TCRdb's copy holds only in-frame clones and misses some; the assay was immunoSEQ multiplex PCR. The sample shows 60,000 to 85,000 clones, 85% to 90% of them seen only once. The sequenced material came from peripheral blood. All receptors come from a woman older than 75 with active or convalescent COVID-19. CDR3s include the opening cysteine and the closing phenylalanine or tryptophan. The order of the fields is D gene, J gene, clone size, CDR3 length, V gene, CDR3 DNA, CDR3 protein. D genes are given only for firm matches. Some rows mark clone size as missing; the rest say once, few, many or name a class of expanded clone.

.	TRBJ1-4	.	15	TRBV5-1	TGCGCCAGCAGCGCCGCCGGGACGGCGGGGGAAAAACTGTTTTTT	CASSAAGTAGEKLFF
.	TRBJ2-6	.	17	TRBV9	TGTGCCAGCAGCGTAGCTCCAGGGGGGTATGGGGCCAACGTCCTGACTTTC	CASSVAPGGYGANVLTF
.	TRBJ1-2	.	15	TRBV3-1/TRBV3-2	TGTGCCAGCAGCCAAGATGGGTGGGCAGGGGACGGCTACACCTTC	CASSQDGWAGDGYTF
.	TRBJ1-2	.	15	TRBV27	TGTGCCAGCAGTCCCGCCTCGCAGATTCTCTATGGCTACACCTTC	CASSPASQILYGYTF
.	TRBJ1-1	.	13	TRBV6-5	TGTGCCAGCAGCGGCTGGGGGGACACTGAAGCTTTCTTT	CASSGWGDTEAFF
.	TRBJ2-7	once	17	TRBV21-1	TGTGCCAGCAGCCGACGGATGGTCGGAGAGCTTATTCACGAGCAGTACTTC	CASSRRMVGELIHEQYF
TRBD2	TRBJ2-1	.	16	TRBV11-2	TGTGCCAGCAGCCCAGGACTAGCGGGGATCTACAATGAGCAGTTCTTC	CASSPGLAGIYNEQFF
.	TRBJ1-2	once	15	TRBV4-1	TGCGCCAGCAGCCAAGGGGACTCCCGAAACTATGGCTACACCTTC	CASSQGDSRNYGYTF
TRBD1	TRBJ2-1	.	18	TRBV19	TGTGCCAGTAGTATAGATGGGACAGGGCTCGACACCTACAATGAGCAGTTCTTC	CASSIDGTGLDTYNEQFF
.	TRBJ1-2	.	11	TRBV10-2	TGCGCCAGCGGGGAGAACTATGGCTACACCTTC	CASGENYGYTF
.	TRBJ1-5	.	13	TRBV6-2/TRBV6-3	TGTGCCAGCAGTTACTCCTACGGGCAGCCCCAGCATTTT	CASSYSYGQPQHF
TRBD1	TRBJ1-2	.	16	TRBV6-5	TGTGCCAGCAGTTACTCGAACAGGGGGCGGATCTATGGCTACACCTTC	CASSYSNRGRIYGYTF